Listed below are T cell receptor beta chains from one sample, sequenced in a study of blood T cell repertoires in COVID-19. Sequenced by immunoSEQ multiplex PCR; TCRdb stores in-frame clones only, minus some. The data contain over 200,000 clones, about 80% of them singletons. Sequencing input: peripheral blood. These receptor sequences come from a woman between 35 and 50 years old with active or convalescent COVID-19. The CDR3 runs from the conserved cysteine through the conserved F or W.

V	CDR3
TRBV24-1	CATSDPTGPDTQYF
TRBV27	CASRRGGTGTDTQYF
TRBV30	CAWRSGVSTDTQYF
TRBV3-1/TRBV3-2	CASSQGSAGGSYEQYF
TRBV4-2	CASSQDRPYNSPLHF
TRBV3-1/TRBV3-2	CASSQAFVQETQYF
TRBV15	CATSRDGGGLFEQFF
TRBV3-1/TRBV3-2	CASSRRTSGGVYQETQYF
TRBV10-3	CAISAGQGENIQYF
TRBV10-3	CASRDRDYNQPQHF
TRBV19	CASRYSRDDYTF
TRBV7-6	CASSPRPGTSGSKNTGELFF
TRBV7-8	CASSLSGATNEKLFF
TRBV28	CASSSPATGGIYSGNTIYF
TRBV3-1/TRBV3-2	CASSQGQGANTIYF
TRBV6-2/TRBV6-3	CASSWAGGSTDTQYF
TRBV5-4	CASSLGLAGGTEQFF
TRBV6-5	CASSTGLAGDEQFF
TRBV6-5	CASSYSLGTPYGYTF
TRBV6-5	CASIRSDGVNYGYTF
TRBV5-4	CASSSRPGLAGDGEQFF
TRBV5-6	CASSLDRGSYGYTF
TRBV28	CASSLYGRNDGYTF
TRBV6-6	CASSSTGLENTEAFF
TRBV19	CASSKRGRGDNEQFF
TRBV28	CASHGSGPLNTEAFF
TRBV6-5	CASSYSRSDTQYF
TRBV5-1	CASTSIRGEWGYTF
TRBV18	CASSPGQGHQPQHF
TRBV11-2	CASSAGTQNQPQHF
TRBV9	CASSSDRNNGYTF
TRBV12-3/TRBV12-4	CASSLQYGVYTF
TRBV7-3	CASSSGQLLNEQFF
TRBV10-3	CAISESGTEDEKLFF
TRBV27	CASSRAGRYNEQFF
TRBV20-1	CSASRSAGSYNEQFF
TRBV7-8	CASSTRGGRYGYTF
TRBV19	CASSRKATTGGLVINEKLFF
TRBV5-5	CASDLGVRTDTQYF
TRBV6-5	CASSYSGGAAFGQYF
TRBV6-2/TRBV6-3	CASSGAGGGEQFF
TRBV11-3	CASSTGQGAIYEQYF
TRBV11-2	CASSNVGGRETQYF
TRBV6-5	CASNLAGSAGELFF
TRBV2	CASSILSGNGELFF
TRBV2	CASTHENGRAHEQFF
TRBV19	CASSIYPQGRTEAFF
TRBV5-1	CASSLGRAYEQYF
TRBV4-1	CASSQVQGQGREGYTF
TRBV11-1	CASSPWTGRGTDTQYF
TRBV6-2/TRBV6-3	CASSRDSYGYTF
TRBV9	CASKMTGRGYGYTF
TRBV7-8	CASSRTRGINEKLFF
TRBV11-3	CASSILRQNNSPLHF
TRBV7-2	CASSSGTGSYNEQFF
TRBV15	CATSPGGSRTEAFF
TRBV19	CATRGGALGYTF
TRBV3-1/TRBV3-2	CASSQDRGFTGELFF
TRBV4-1	CASSQDDRYSGNTIYF
TRBV5-1	CASSLQGRETQYF